The 2 T cell receptor beta chains given below trace back to one sample, sequenced in a study of vaccination and CD4 T cells after COVID-19. Treatment noted: 10-day PBMC culture with coronavirus spike peptide pools or control peptides (ViraFEST assay). These TCRs are of unknown antigen specificity. An Oncomine TCR Beta short-read assay was used to sequence the DNA from cultured CD4+ T cells. MiXCR, run by TCRdb on the PCR reads, gives a single entry per CDR3 protein. The repertoire holds about 21,000 distinct CDR3 sequences, with 40% to 50% as singletons. The sample was CD4+ T cells from blood, cultured in vitro. The origin of the receptors is a human donor who had recovered from COVID-19.

The chain couples TRBV9 to TRBJ2-1; 9 nucleotides match TRBD2. Germline V gene lookup returns CDR1 SGDLS and CDR2 YYNGEE. The V gene end was trimmed by 3 bases and the J gene end by 0 bases; junction bases not matched to a gene: 13. This CDR3 has 19 amino acids. The DNA of the CDR3 is TGTGCCAGCAGCGGGGAGGGACGGAGCGGGGGGAGCTCCTACAATGAGCAGTTCTTC. Its protein is CASSGEGRSGGSSYNEQFF.

The rearrangement uses TRBV6-1 and TRBJ2-1; no clear D. Germline-derived CDR1 and CDR2 are MNHNS and SASEGT. The CDR3 covers 12 residues. V shed 7 bases and J shed 8 bases, with 12 bases lying between them. This CDR3 reads CASNSDADEQFF. The CDR3 DNA reads as TGTGCCAGCAACTCGGACGCGGATGAGCAGTTCTTC.